This T cell receptor (beta chain) was retrieved from a study of identical twins. A single record per CDR3 protein comes from TCRdb applying MiXCR to the 5' RACE reads. The sample has some 1,700,000 distinct CDR3 sequences, about 30% seen once. Trimming removed 3 bases from V and 4 bases from J, with 13 bases in between. This CDR3 is built from 14 residues. Germline loops: CDR1 SGHRS, CDR2 YFSETQ. Specimen: cord blood. The gene calls are TRBV5-1 and TRBJ1-2, with D unresolved. This TCR was recovered from a newborn girl in good health. CDR3 coding DNA: TGCGCCAGCAGCTCTTTTGGATTTGGCTATGGCTACACCTTC. It specifies CASSSFGFGYGYTF.